This T cell receptor beta chain was observed in a study of blood T cell repertoires in COVID-19. Study-wide context: The origin of the acute and convalescent COVID-19 samples was the United States, Italy and Spain.

Original processing notes: From reference gene primer amplification, estimates of nucleated cell counts were derived. Repertoires were generated with immunoSEQ multiplex PCR, while TCRdb's copy carries only in-frame clones and drops some. The DNA gave D and trimming, while V, J and clone size come from that table. The table has more than 200,000 clones, roughly nine tenths seen once; the top ten hold roughly 3%. The V end was cut by 0 bases, the J end by 1 base, with 6 bases between. Germline V gene sequence: CDR1 GTSNPN, CDR2 SVGIG (reference sequence). The CDR3 is made up of 13 amino acids. The chain couples TRBV30 to TRBJ1-1, with D uncertain. The receptor was isolated from a man aged 18 to 35 with active or convalescent COVID-19. The material sequenced was peripheral blood. Written as DNA, the CDR3 is TGTGCCTGGAGTGTAACAGCGAACACTGAAGCTTTCTTT. It specifies CAWSVTANTEAFF. Full variable domain (outside the CDR3, taken from reference TRBV30 and TRBJ1-1): SQTIHQWPATLVQPVGSPLSLECTVEGTSNPNLYWYRQAAGRGLQLLFYSVGIGQISSEVPQNLSASRPQDRQFILSSKKLLLSDSGFYLCAWSVTANTEAFFGQGTRLTVV.